A selection of T cell receptor beta chains follows, all from one sample in a study of memory CD4+ T cells and cytomegalovirus serostatus. Clones were sequenced by immunoSEQ multiplex PCR, and TCRdb holds only the in-frame ones, with some missing. The sample carries 55,000 to 65,000 clones, about 81% recorded once. Source material: memory CD4+ T cells from blood. The receptors shown here come from an adult in good health and CMV-seronegative. Each CDR3 is given with its conserved first and last residue. Clone size, where shown, is once, few, many, or a class for clones that have expanded.

v_gene: TRBV10-3; abundance: .; len: 18; CDR3aa: CAISVRVTGGSMNTEAFF
v_gene: TRBV4-1; abundance: .; len: 16; CDR3aa: CASSPMTSGVRETQYF
v_gene: TRBV4-2; abundance: once; len: 14; CDR3aa: CASSQAGGSYEQYF
v_gene: TRBV7-3; abundance: .; len: 13; CDR3aa: CASSYSSGSPLHF
v_gene: TRBV7-2; abundance: few; len: 13; CDR3aa: CASSFDRAGELFF
v_gene: TRBV2; abundance: .; len: 14; CDR3aa: CASSERFTRNEQFF
v_gene: TRBV5-1; abundance: once; len: 13; CDR3aa: CASSFGGNTEAFF
v_gene: TRBV4-1; abundance: .; len: 18; CDR3aa: CASSQVITGSYYTGELFF
v_gene: TRBV5-1; abundance: .; len: 14; CDR3aa: CASSYSPSSYEQYF
v_gene: TRBV30; abundance: .; len: 15; CDR3aa: CAWTRLTGGQETQYF
v_gene: TRBV4-1; abundance: few; len: 17; CDR3aa: CASSQFVRGAGEEKLFF
v_gene: TRBV11-1; abundance: .; len: 14; CDR3aa: CASSLGTGPYEQYF
v_gene: TRBV6-6; abundance: .; len: 12; CDR3aa: CASSYAGQGAFF
v_gene: TRBV10-3; abundance: .; len: 13; CDR3aa: CAIRGQGDQPQHF
v_gene: TRBV16; abundance: .; len: 15; CDR3aa: CASSQSPRSNQPQHF
v_gene: TRBV5-6; abundance: .; len: 15; CDR3aa: CASSRDRGVQETQYF
v_gene: TRBV28; abundance: .; len: 13; CDR3aa: CASSSGGSYGYTF
v_gene: TRBV9; abundance: .; len: 15; CDR3aa: CASSVVWRATDTQYF
v_gene: TRBV28; abundance: .; len: 13; CDR3aa: CASSLQGYYGYTF
v_gene: TRBV27; abundance: once; len: 15; CDR3aa: CASSLKRGVQETQYF
v_gene: TRBV4-1; abundance: few; len: 14; CDR3aa: CASSSRDRGTEAFF
v_gene: TRBV18; abundance: .; len: 14; CDR3aa: CASSPWEITGELFF
v_gene: TRBV2; abundance: .; len: 13; CDR3aa: CASTGPMNTEAFF